These T cell receptor beta chains were read from a single sample in a study of T cells after yellow fever vaccination. MiXCR, applied by TCRdb to the 5' RACE reads, yields one record per CDR3 protein. The sample includes some 340,000 distinct CDR3 sequences, about 4% of them seen just once. The starting material was PBMCs, obtained 5 days after the yellow fever booster vaccination. Receptors originate from a man aged 18 to 35 who received the YFV17D yellow fever vaccine. CDR3s include the opening cysteine and the closing phenylalanine or tryptophan. Each record gives: V gene, J gene, D gene, clone size, CDR3 protein, CDR3 DNA. The D gene is left open where the match is weak. Only part of the rows carry a size: once, few, many, or a class if the clone is expanded.

v_gene: TRBV20-1
j_gene: TRBJ1-5
d_gene: NA
abundance: NA
CDR3aa: CSARGQPDQPQHF
CDR3nt: TGCAGTGCTAGAGGACAGCCAGATCAGCCCCAGCATTTT

v_gene: TRBV5-6
j_gene: TRBJ1-2
d_gene: TRBD1
abundance: few
CDR3aa: CASSPRWDSYGYTF
CDR3nt: TGTGCCAGCAGCCCCCGGTGGGACAGCTATGGCTACACCTTC

v_gene: TRBV4-3
j_gene: TRBJ2-4
d_gene: NA
abundance: NA
CDR3aa: CASSQEVGGIAKNIQYF
CDR3nt: TGCGCCAGCAGCCAAGAAGTAGGGGGAATAGCCAAAAACATTCAGTACTTC

v_gene: TRBV20-1
j_gene: TRBJ1-5
d_gene: NA
abundance: few
CDR3aa: CSAGGDSNQPQHF
CDR3nt: TGCAGTGCTGGAGGGGACAGCAATCAGCCCCAGCATTTT

v_gene: TRBV5-1
j_gene: TRBJ2-1
d_gene: TRBD1
abundance: few
CDR3aa: CASSPRTGDYNEQFF
CDR3nt: TGCGCCAGCAGCCCCAGGACAGGAGACTACAATGAGCAGTTCTTC

v_gene: TRBV2
j_gene: TRBJ1-4
d_gene: NA
abundance: NA
CDR3aa: CASSDIGPTNEKLFF
CDR3nt: TGTGCCAGCAGTGATATAGGTCCTACTAATGAAAAACTGTTTTTT

v_gene: TRBV12-3/TRBV12-4
j_gene: TRBJ1-5
d_gene: NA
abundance: few
CDR3aa: CASSLLGPGQPQHF
CDR3nt: TGTGCCAGCAGTTTACTGGGACCGGGGCAGCCCCAGCATTTT

v_gene: TRBV27
j_gene: TRBJ2-5
d_gene: NA
abundance: few
CDR3aa: CASTPRWGRETQYF
CDR3nt: TGTGCCAGCACACCCAGATGGGGGAGGGAGACCCAGTACTTC

v_gene: TRBV20-1
j_gene: TRBJ2-3
d_gene: NA
abundance: many
CDR3aa: CSASPAVEGTDTQYF
CDR3nt: TGCAGTGCTAGCCCCGCCGTGGAGGGCACAGATACGCAGTATTTT

v_gene: TRBV4-2
j_gene: TRBJ2-2
d_gene: NA
abundance: few
CDR3aa: CASSHDLVANTGELFF
CDR3nt: TGTGCCAGCAGCCACGATCTCGTAGCGAACACCGGGGAGCTGTTTTTT

v_gene: TRBV7-2
j_gene: TRBJ2-2
d_gene: NA
abundance: few
CDR3aa: CASSLVGHGGELFF
CDR3nt: TGTGCCAGCAGCTTAGTGGGACATGGCGGGGAGCTGTTTTTT

v_gene: TRBV20-1
j_gene: TRBJ2-1
d_gene: NA
abundance: many
CDR3aa: CSARVGRISYNEQFF
CDR3nt: TGCAGTGCTAGGGTGGGGAGAATCTCCTACAATGAGCAGTTCTTC

v_gene: TRBV6-2/TRBV6-3
j_gene: TRBJ2-3
d_gene: NA
abundance: many
CDR3aa: CASSDFLATDTQYF
CDR3nt: TGTGCCAGCAGTGATTTTTTAGCGACAGATACGCAGTATTTT

v_gene: TRBV27
j_gene: TRBJ1-1
d_gene: NA
abundance: NA
CDR3aa: CASSLSARAMNTEAFF
CDR3nt: TGTGCCAGCAGTTTATCGGCCAGGGCCATGAACACTGAAGCTTTCTTT

v_gene: TRBV24-1
j_gene: TRBJ2-3
d_gene: NA
abundance: NA
CDR3aa: CATGTDTQYF
CDR3nt: TGTGCCACCGGCACAGATACGCAGTATTTT

v_gene: TRBV20-1
j_gene: TRBJ2-7
d_gene: NA
abundance: NA
CDR3aa: CSARARRQSYEQYF
CDR3nt: TGCAGTGCTAGAGCGCGGAGACAGTCCTACGAGCAGTACTTC

v_gene: TRBV29-1
j_gene: TRBJ1-2
d_gene: NA
abundance: few
CDR3aa: CSGFGSDYGYTF
CDR3nt: TGCAGCGGTTTCGGGAGTGACTATGGCTACACCTTC

v_gene: TRBV10-3
j_gene: TRBJ2-5
d_gene: NA
abundance: few
CDR3aa: CAIRGTRGETQYF
CDR3nt: TGTGCCATCAGGGGTACAAGGGGAGAGACCCAGTACTTC

v_gene: TRBV29-1
j_gene: TRBJ1-2
d_gene: NA
abundance: NA
CDR3aa: CSAGPGVAYGYTF
CDR3nt: TGCAGCGCTGGGCCCGGGGTCGCCTATGGCTACACCTTC

v_gene: TRBV7-2
j_gene: TRBJ2-5
d_gene: NA
abundance: many
CDR3aa: CASSLASGRERETQYF
CDR3nt: TGTGCCAGCAGCTTAGCTAGCGGACGGGAAAGAGAGACCCAGTACTTC

v_gene: TRBV4-2
j_gene: TRBJ2-7
d_gene: TRBD1
abundance: NA
CDR3aa: CASSQGMRGLGEQYF
CDR3nt: TGTGCCAGCAGCCAAGGAATGAGGGGGCTAGGCGAGCAGTACTTC

v_gene: TRBV4-3
j_gene: TRBJ2-6
d_gene: NA
abundance: many
CDR3aa: CASSRRGDSSGANVLTF
CDR3nt: TGCGCCAGCAGCCGGAGAGGGGACTCCTCTGGGGCCAACGTCCTGACTTTC

v_gene: TRBV7-9
j_gene: TRBJ1-6
d_gene: TRBD1
abundance: many
CDR3aa: CASSLRDRANSPLHF
CDR3nt: TGTGCCAGCAGCCTCCGGGACAGGGCTAATTCACCCCTCCACTTT

v_gene: TRBV5-1
j_gene: TRBJ2-1
d_gene: NA
abundance: few
CDR3aa: CASSFLGGSGEQFF
CDR3nt: TGCGCCAGCAGCTTTCTGGGGGGCTCAGGTGAGCAGTTCTTC

v_gene: TRBV3-1
j_gene: TRBJ2-3
d_gene: TRBD2
abundance: NA
CDR3aa: CASSLGLAGGRFPDTQYF
CDR3nt: TGTGCCAGCAGCCTAGGACTAGCGGGGGGGCGCTTCCCAGATACGCAGTATTTT

v_gene: TRBV7-6
j_gene: TRBJ1-5
d_gene: TRBD1
abundance: few
CDR3aa: CASSLSGTGWGQPQHF
CDR3nt: TGTGCCAGCAGCTTATCTGGGACAGGATGGGGTCAGCCCCAGCATTTT

v_gene: TRBV7-2
j_gene: TRBJ1-6
d_gene: NA
abundance: NA
CDR3aa: CASSRGALYNSPLHF
CDR3nt: TGTGCCAGCAGCCGAGGGGCCCTATATAATTCACCCCTCCACTTT

v_gene: TRBV6-5
j_gene: TRBJ2-5
d_gene: NA
abundance: few
CDR3aa: CASSYSGKTQYF
CDR3nt: TGTGCCAGCAGTTACTCGGGGAAGACCCAGTACTTC

v_gene: TRBV5-1
j_gene: TRBJ1-2
d_gene: TRBD1
abundance: NA
CDR3aa: CASSSWTGNYGYTF
CDR3nt: TGCGCCAGCAGCAGCTGGACAGGGAACTATGGCTACACCTTC

v_gene: TRBV12-5
j_gene: TRBJ2-7
d_gene: NA
abundance: many
CDR3aa: CASGLGGAAAFYEQYF
CDR3nt: TGTGCTAGTGGTTTGGGTGGGGCCGCGGCTTTCTACGAGCAGTACTTC

v_gene: TRBV10-2
j_gene: TRBJ2-2
d_gene: TRBD2
abundance: NA
CDR3aa: CAILPTGGSTGELFF
CDR3nt: TGCGCCATACTTCCTACGGGGGGGAGCACCGGGGAGCTGTTTTTT

v_gene: TRBV7-8
j_gene: TRBJ2-2
d_gene: NA
abundance: few
CDR3aa: CASSPFPHAVPTNTGELFF
CDR3nt: TGTGCCAGCAGCCCCTTTCCCCATGCAGTACCTACGAACACCGGGGAGCTGTTTTTT

v_gene: TRBV30
j_gene: TRBJ1-3
d_gene: NA
abundance: NA
CDR3aa: CAWSATGPGNTIYF
CDR3nt: TGTGCCTGGAGTGCCACAGGGCCGGGAAACACCATATATTTT

v_gene: TRBV4-1
j_gene: TRBJ2-7
d_gene: NA
abundance: NA
CDR3aa: CASSPGPLPYEQYF
CDR3nt: TGCGCCAGCAGCCCGGGTCCTTTACCCTACGAGCAGTACTTC

v_gene: TRBV12-3/TRBV12-4
j_gene: TRBJ1-6
d_gene: TRBD1
abundance: many
CDR3aa: CASSLRRTGASPLHF
CDR3nt: TGTGCCAGCAGTTTAAGGAGGACAGGGGCTTCACCCCTCCACTTT

v_gene: TRBV12-3/TRBV12-4
j_gene: TRBJ2-3
d_gene: NA
abundance: NA
CDR3aa: CASSPLDGRLADTQYF
CDR3nt: TGTGCCAGCAGTCCTCTGGACGGCCGACTCGCAGATACGCAGTATTTT

v_gene: TRBV6-5
j_gene: TRBJ2-3
d_gene: NA
abundance: few
CDR3aa: CASSSGLVPNTQYF
CDR3nt: TGTGCCAGCAGTTCGGGACTGGTCCCTAATACGCAGTATTTT

v_gene: TRBV6-1
j_gene: TRBJ2-4
d_gene: NA
abundance: many
CDR3aa: CASSAYKLAKNIQYF
CDR3nt: TGTGCCAGCAGTGCTTACAAACTAGCCAAAAACATTCAGTACTTC

v_gene: TRBV27
j_gene: TRBJ2-7
d_gene: TRBD1
abundance: NA
CDR3aa: CASRFWQGALDEQYF
CDR3nt: TGTGCCAGCAGATTCTGGCAGGGGGCGCTTGACGAGCAGTACTTC

v_gene: TRBV12-3/TRBV12-4
j_gene: TRBJ1-1
d_gene: NA
abundance: many
CDR3aa: CASSLSSEGMTEAFF
CDR3nt: TGTGCCAGCAGTTTGAGTTCAGAGGGGATGACTGAAGCTTTCTTT

v_gene: TRBV6-5
j_gene: TRBJ1-1
d_gene: NA
abundance: NA
CDR3aa: CASSYRDQGEAFF
CDR3nt: TGTGCCAGCAGTTACCGGGATCAAGGGGAAGCTTTCTTT

v_gene: TRBV12-3/TRBV12-4
j_gene: TRBJ1-1
d_gene: TRBD1
abundance: many
CDR3aa: CASNPGGSTEAFF
CDR3nt: TGTGCCAGCAATCCAGGGGGGAGCACTGAAGCTTTCTTT

v_gene: TRBV7-2
j_gene: TRBJ1-2
d_gene: NA
abundance: few
CDR3aa: CASSTYRDGYTF
CDR3nt: TGTGCCAGCAGCACCTACAGGGACGGCTACACCTTC

v_gene: TRBV4-3
j_gene: TRBJ1-6
d_gene: NA
abundance: NA
CDR3aa: CASSQQGTVNNSPLHF
CDR3nt: TGCGCCAGCAGCCAGCAAGGGACGGTGAATAATTCACCCCTCCACTTT

v_gene: TRBV5-1
j_gene: TRBJ1-1
d_gene: TRBD1
abundance: NA
CDR3aa: CASGDTGGNTEAFF
CDR3nt: TGCGCCAGCGGCGACACAGGGGGGAACACTGAAGCTTTCTTT

v_gene: TRBV29-1
j_gene: TRBJ1-1
d_gene: NA
abundance: many
CDR3aa: CSGRFGGTEAFF
CDR3nt: TGCAGCGGGAGGTTTGGGGGCACTGAAGCTTTCTTT

v_gene: TRBV7-8
j_gene: TRBJ2-2
d_gene: TRBD2
abundance: NA
CDR3aa: CASSSPGGNTGELFF
CDR3nt: TGTGCCAGCAGCTCCCCGGGGGGGAACACCGGGGAGCTGTTTTTT

v_gene: TRBV29-1
j_gene: TRBJ2-3
d_gene: NA
abundance: many
CDR3aa: CSAAVTDTQYF
CDR3nt: TGCAGCGCTGCCGTCACAGATACGCAGTATTTT

v_gene: TRBV6-5
j_gene: TRBJ2-1
d_gene: NA
abundance: NA
CDR3aa: CASSYGTQHNEQFF
CDR3nt: TGTGCCAGCAGTTACGGTACACAACATAATGAGCAGTTCTTC

v_gene: TRBV3-1
j_gene: TRBJ1-6
d_gene: TRBD1
abundance: NA
CDR3aa: CASSHPGQDRFDLHF
CDR3nt: TGTGCCAGCAGCCACCCGGGACAGGATCGCTTTGACCTCCACTTT

v_gene: TRBV5-1
j_gene: TRBJ2-3
d_gene: NA
abundance: NA
CDR3aa: CASRFLVTDTQYF
CDR3nt: TGCGCCAGCAGATTTCTCGTAACAGATACGCAGTATTTT